This T cell receptor beta chain appears in the sequencing data of a study of a mutant IDH1 vaccine in newly diagnosed glioma. Study overall: The start of vaccination came 4-6 weeks after radiotherapy alone, or with temozolomide cycles. Mean patient age was about 44 years; approximately 60% were male and approximately 40% female.

Worth noting for this clone: Antigen specificity is unknown.

The time point here: week 5, during vaccination. One vaccine dose held 300 ug of mutant IDH1 20-mer peptide and came with topical imiquimod. Donors harbored newly found WHO grade 3 or 4 IDH1-mutant, ATRX-lost astrocytomas. Profiled with immunoSEQ multiplex PCR; TCRdb holds only in-frame clones, not every one. Among around 58,000 clones listed, roughly four fifths were seen once. General study findings and limits: Roughly 92% of patients showed vaccine-induced immune responses across multiple MHC alleles.

The material was PBMCs, obtained from a glioma patient whose treatment included an IDH1 peptide vaccine. The clonotype originates from a man aged 25-40 years with glioma.

The CDR3 DNA is TGTGCCAGCAGCCCCCATGGGGTGAGGGCTGAAGCTTTCTTT. Translating it yields CASSPHGVRAEAFF. The rearrangement uses TRBV9 and TRBJ1-1, with unresolved D. The CDR3 loop spans 14 amino acids. V lost 4 bases to trimming and J lost 6 bases, with 16 bases between them. In germline, CDR1 is SGDLS, CDR2 YYNGEE.